Shown below are 13 T cell receptor beta chains from a single sample sequenced in a study of blood T cell repertoires in COVID-19. Sequencing was performed with immunoSEQ multiplex PCR; in TCRdb, only in-frame clones are kept and a portion is missing. Of some 350,000 clones listed, more than 70% are singletons. The sequencing input was peripheral blood. The receptors stem from a woman in her seventies with COVID-19, enrolled during active disease.

CDR3 loop: CASSFTPGGQGYGYTF. CDR3 nucleotides: TGTGCCAGCAGCTTCACCCCGGGGGGGCAGGGCTATGGCTACACCTTC. The chain employs TRBV5-8 and TRBJ1-2; D is possibly TRBD1 (6 bases). Looked up from germline, CDR1 is SGHTS and CDR2 is YDEGEE. The CDR3 extends over 16 amino acids. The V end was cut by 2 bases, the J end by 4 bases, with 18 bases between.

The chain couples TRBV29-1 to TRBJ2-1; no clear D. From germline, CDR1 is SQVTM and CDR2 ANQGSEA. The CDR3 contains 12 residues. V shed 3 bases and J shed 4 bases, with 7 bases lying between them. CDR3 loop: CSVERQYNEQFF. Here the CDR3 DNA reads TGCAGCGTTGAGAGGCAGTACAATGAGCAGTTCTTC.

The table lists this clone with a count of one. The chain has TRBV6-6 and TRBJ2-2; TRBD2 matches at 12 bases. This CDR3 region has 16 residues. Germline V gene sequence: CDR1 MNHNY, CDR2 SVGAGI (reference sequence). V gave up 2 bases and J gave up 8 bases; unmatched junction bases: 6. This CDR3 reads CASSYPASGGVGELFF. For the CDR3, the DNA is TGTGCCAGCAGTTACCCCGCTAGCGGGGGGGTAGGGGAGCTGTTTTTT.

J is TRBJ2-7 and V is TRBV27; TRBD1 aligns across 10 bases. CDR1 and CDR2 from the germline V gene are MNHEY and SMNVEV (reference sequence). This CDR3 contains 14 residues. The V segment lost 5 bases and the J segment 3 bases; nucleotides outside the gene matches: 4. The CDR3 DNA is TGTGCCAGCAGTCGGGACAGGGGTTACTACGAGCAGTACTTC. Protein sequence: CASSRDRGYYEQYF.

V gene TRBV30 combines with J gene TRBJ1-2; TRBD1 aligns across 7 bases. Germline CDR1 is GTSNPN and CDR2 is SVGIG (reference sequence). Trimming removed 2 bases from V and 4 bases from J; junction bases left unmatched: 10. The CDR3 length is 15 residues. This CDR3 reads CAWSLHPGGSYGYTF. DNA of the CDR3: TGTGCCTGGAGTCTGCACCCAGGGGGGAGCTATGGCTACACCTTC.

V usage is TRBV7-9 and J usage is TRBJ1-1, with 7 bases fitting TRBD1. The trim removed 7 bases at V and 5 bases at J, leaving 10 bases unmatched. The germline CDR1 and CDR2 sequences are SEHNR and FQNEAQ (reference sequence). This CDR3 spans 14 amino acids. CDR3: CASTKTGVRTEAFF. CDR3 in DNA: TGTGCCAGCACCAAAACAGGGGTAAGGACTGAAGCTTTCTTT.

This clone was detected a few times. The V and J genes are TRBV7-8 and TRBJ1-2, with D tentatively TRBD1 (5 bases). Germline CDR1 reads SGHVS; CDR2 reads FQNEAQ. The germline V and J ends were trimmed by 4 bases and 8 bases, with 17 bases remaining between them. This CDR3 spans 14 amino acids. The CDR3 is CASSWGDGLGGYTF. In DNA, the CDR3 is TGTGCCAGCAGCTGGGGCGACGGATTGGGGGGCTACACCTTC.

The chain recombines TRBV9 with TRBJ1-2; TRBD1 matches 7 bases. The V gene end was trimmed by 0 bases and the J gene end by 0 bases; junction bases not matched to a gene: 5. In germline, CDR1 is SGDLS, CDR2 YYNGEE. The CDR3 runs 16 residues. CDR3 nucleotides: TGTGCCAGCAGCGTAGCGGGGACAGTTACTAACTATGGCTACACCTTC. Amino acids: CASSVAGTVTNYGYTF.

Points on this clone: One junction end disagrees with the germline gene, perhaps due to a read error. This chain uses TRBV7-2 with TRBJ2-3, with 7 bases lining up with TRBD2. This CDR3 is built from 15 residues. Germline V gene sequence: CDR1 SGHTA, CDR2 FQGNSA. This chain's CDR3 is CASSLATGGRDTQYF. The CDR3 DNA reads TGTGCCAGCAGCCTAGCTACGGGGGGTAGGGATACGCAGTATTTT.

The V gene is TRBV2, the J gene TRBJ1-5, with a tentative D call TRBD1 (5 bases). Germline V lookup: CDR1 SNHLY, CDR2 FYNNEI. V was cut by 3 bases and J by 3 bases, with 12 bases left in between. The CDR3 sequence is 15 residues long. CDR3 in amino acids: CASSDTQGINQPQHF. Written as DNA, the CDR3 is TGTGCCAGCAGTGATACCCAGGGAATCAATCAGCCCCAGCATTTT.

The chain has TRBV21-1 and TRBJ1-6; the D call of TRBD1 is as the table states it, not checked on the DNA. TRBV21-1 is assigned pseudogene status. The CDR3 is 16 residues long. CDR3 loop: CASRKGTGEIDSPLHF. The CDR3 DNA sequence: TGTGCCAGCAGAAAAGGGACAGGGGAGATTGATTCACCCCTCCACTTT.

This rearrangement joins TRBV28 to TRBJ2-3, with D possibly matching TRBD2 (6 bases). The CDR3 is made up of 15 amino acids. Germline V gene data show CDR1 as MDHEN and CDR2 as SYDVKM. Trimming left V 5 bases short and J 6 bases short, with 18 bases between. DNA for the CDR3: TGTGCCAGCAGTCCCTCCATCCCAGGAGGGGATACGCAGTATTTT. Translation gives CASSPSIPGGDTQYF.

The chain links TRBV24-1 to TRBJ1-2; 7 bases align to TRBD1. V dropped 1 base and J dropped 6; count of bases not matched to a gene: 4. CDR3 size: 14 residues. CDR1 and CDR2 from the germline V gene are KGHDR and SFDVKD. CDR3 in amino acids: CATSDFDREDGYTF. CDR3 sequence (DNA): TGTGCCACCAGTGATTTTGACAGGGAGGATGGCTACACCTTC.